Following are 21 T cell receptor beta chains from one sample sequenced in a study of T cell responses to AZD1222 COVID-19 vaccine. Some clones are missing from TCRdb's copy, which holds only in-frame ones; the method was immunoSEQ multiplex PCR. Here the sample spans about 85,000 clones, about 86% being singletons. Sequencing was performed on peripheral blood, taken on day 0 of MenACWY control vaccination. Every receptor here comes from an adult in good health.

The CDR3 sequence is CASGDTASGNTIYF. In DNA, the CDR3 is TGTGCCAGCGGGGACACCGCCTCTGGAAACACCATATATTTT. The chain links TRBV3-1 (or the pseudogene TRBV3-2) to TRBJ1-3; tentatively, D is TRBD1 (6 bases). Germline V gene data show CDR1 as LGHDT and CDR2 as YNNKEL (reference sequence). The V and J ends lost 8 bases and 0 bases respectively, with 11 bases between them. The CDR3 contains 14 residues.

V and J are TRBV5-1 and TRBJ2-2; D is possibly TRBD2 (5 bases). Germline-derived CDR1 and CDR2 are SGHRS and YFSETQ. The CDR3 runs to 14 residues. V was shortened by 0 bases and J by 4 bases, with 7 bases between the two germline ends. The CDR3 sequence: CASSLVGGTGELFF. In DNA, the CDR3 is TGCGCCAGCAGCTTGGTAGGAGGCACCGGGGAGCTGTTTTTT.

This clone was detected once. The rearrangement joins TRBV7-2 to TRBJ1-6, with 9 bases that match TRBD1. CDR1 is SGHTA and CDR2 is FQGNSA in the germline V gene. Trimming took 1 base from V and 7 from J; bases not matched to a gene: 2. The CDR3 contains 15 residues. CDR3 nucleotide sequence: TGTGCCAGCAGCTTAGGGACAGGGGTGAATTCACCCCTCCACTTT. Protein product: CASSLGTGVNSPLHF.

The gene calls are TRBV9 and TRBJ1-2; 11 bases map to TRBD1. Germline V lookup: CDR1 SGDLS, CDR2 YYNGEE. This CDR3 region has 14 residues. With V trimmed by 6 bases and J by 5 bases, 6 bases remained unmatched. CDR3 coding DNA: TGTGCCAGCACCATGGGACAGGGGGATTATGGCTACACCTTC. Its translation: CASTMGQGDYGYTF. Using reference TRBV9 and TRBJ1-2 for the parts outside the CDR3, the full variable domain is DSGVTQTPKHLITATGQRVTLRCSPRSGDLSVYWYQQSLDQGLQFLIQYYNGEERAKGNILERFSAQQFPDLHSELNLSSLELGDSALYFCASTMGQGDYGYTFGSGTRLTVV.

CDR3: CASSTWTATNEKLFF. As DNA, the CDR3 is TGTGCCAGCAGCACCTGGACAGCAACTAATGAAAAACTGTTTTTT. The rearrangement joins TRBV7-8 to TRBJ1-4; a weak D match, TRBD1 (6 bases). Trimming shortened V by 5 bases and J by 0 bases, and 10 bases separated the two germline ends. Per germline, CDR1 SGHVS and CDR2 FQNEAQ. This CDR3 has 15 residues.

V usage is TRBV5-6 and J usage is TRBJ1-3, with a possible D match to TRBD1 (6 bases). V lost 4 bases, J lost 1 base, and 12 bases lay in between. The germline gives CDR1 SGHDT, CDR2 YYEEEE. CDR3 length: 15 amino acids. The CDR3 region is CASSTQGYSGNTIYF. CDR3 nucleotide sequence: TGTGCCAGCAGCACACAGGGCTATTCTGGAAACACCATATATTTT.

J is TRBJ1-1 and V is TRBV2; perhaps TRBD1 as D (6 bases). Trimming pared 8 bases from V and 0 bases from J, leaving 10 bases between. This CDR3 has 13 residues. The germline V gene encodes CDR1 SNHLY and CDR2 FYNNEI. The CDR3 reads CASGTGMNTEAFF. In DNA, the CDR3 is TGTGCCAGCGGAACAGGGATGAACACTGAAGCTTTCTTT.

The chain joins TRBV3-1 (or the pseudogene TRBV3-2) to TRBJ1-2; perhaps TRBD1 as D (6 bases). From germline, CDR1 is LGHDT and CDR2 YNNKEL (reference sequence). This CDR3 region has 14 residues. The germline V and J ends were trimmed by 4 bases and 4 bases, with 13 bases remaining between them. The CDR3 loop is CASSPGTYSYGYTF. The CDR3 DNA follows: TGTGCCAGCAGCCCCGGGACATATTCCTATGGCTACACCTTC.

This rearrangement joins TRBV7-2 to TRBJ1-5; the D is unclear. In germline, CDR1 is SGHTA, CDR2 FQGNSA. CDR3 length equals 14 residues. Trimming pared 1 base from V and 0 bases from J, leaving 4 bases between. The DNA of the CDR3 is TGTGCCAGCAGCTTAGGGGTTAGCAATCAGCCCCAGCATTTT. It specifies CASSLGVSNQPQHF.

This rearrangement joins TRBV6-6 to TRBJ1-3; D ambiguous. CDR3 size: 14 residues. Germline assignment: CDR1 MNHNY and CDR2 SVGAGI (reference sequence). V shed 8 bases and J shed 0 bases, with 11 bases lying between them. CDR3 region: CASSPGHSGNTIYF. The DNA of the CDR3 is TGTGCCAGCTCCCCCGGCCACTCTGGAAACACCATATATTTT.

The rearrangement links TRBV5-1 to TRBJ1-2; no reliable D call. The germline gives CDR1 SGHRS, CDR2 YFSETQ. The length of the CDR3 is 15 residues. The V end was cut by 2 bases, the J end by 7 bases, with 18 bases between. CDR3 amino acids: CASSLFGTAEPGYTF. The CDR3 DNA sequence: TGCGCCAGCAGCTTATTCGGTACTGCCGAGCCTGGCTACACCTTC.

The rearrangement uses TRBV4-3 and TRBJ1-6; 7 bases line up with TRBD1. Germline V gives CDR1 LGHNA, CDR2 YSLEER. The CDR3 spans 17 residues. The trim removed 3 bases at V and 4 bases at J, leaving 9 bases unmatched. CDR3 protein: CASSQETGTVYNSPLHF. The CDR3 nucleotides are TGCGCCAGCAGCCAGGAAACCGGGACAGTGTATAATTCACCCCTCCACTTT.

The CDR3 DNA sequence: TGTGCCTGGAGTTCAGGACAGGGGGCGAATTCACCCCTCCACTTT. Translation: CAWSSGQGANSPLHF. The chain carries TRBV30 and TRBJ1-6, with 11 bases matching TRBD1. Germline CDR1 reads GTSNPN; CDR2 reads SVGIG (reference sequence). V lost 2 bases to trimming and J lost 7 bases; unmatched junction nucleotides: 4. The length of the CDR3 is 15 residues.

CDR3 nucleotide sequence: TGTGCCAGCAGCTTAGTGGGTGGGGTCGAGACCCAGTACTTC. It codes for CASSLVGGVETQYF. V usage is TRBV7-2 and J usage is TRBJ2-5, with D hard to call. Germline CDR1 is SGHTA and CDR2 is FQGNSA. Trimming removed 1 base from V and 5 bases from J, with 11 bases in between. The CDR3 spans 14 residues.

This clone occurred once. The chain recombines TRBV2 with TRBJ2-5; 7 bases are a match to TRBD1. Germline values: CDR1 SNHLY, CDR2 FYNNEI. V shed 6 bases and J 2 bases; nucleotides not matched to a gene: 9. CDR3 length: 15 amino acids. The CDR3 bases are TGTGCCAGCAGCGCTCCGGGACAGCGACAAGAGACCCAGTACTTC. Amino acid sequence: CASSAPGQRQETQYF.

The V call is TRBV10-3, the J call TRBJ2-7, with 13 bases aligning to TRBD2. J gave up 2 bases and V 3 bases, and 4 bases lay outside the gene matches. The CDR3 has 16 residues. CDR1 and CDR2 from the germline V gene are ENHRY and SYGVKD. The CDR3 region has the DNA TGTGCCATCAGTGACCCGGGACTAGCGGGACCCTACGAGCAGTACTTC. It translates to CAISDPGLAGPYEQYF.

The genes are TRBV4-3 and TRBJ1-1; D ambiguous. The CDR3 is 14 residues long. Germline V gene data show CDR1 as LGHNA and CDR2 as YSLEER. The V end was cut by 3 bases, the J end by 10 bases, with 18 bases between. This CDR3 reads CASSHPGRQAGAFF. CDR3 nucleotide sequence: TGCGCCAGCAGCCATCCCGGGAGGCAGGCTGGAGCTTTCTTT.

Comment on this clone: At one boundary the junction diverges from the germline segment, which might be a read error. The V gene is TRBV11-2, the J gene TRBJ2-7; 9 bases align to TRBD2. The germline V gene encodes CDR1 SGHAT and CDR2 FQNNGV. The CDR3 totals 15 residues. In DNA form, the CDR3 reads TGTGCCAGCAGCTTAGAGCTAGCGGGACCGATTTCGTGGAACTTC. Its translation: CASSLELAGPISWNF.

The chain employs TRBV6-5 and TRBJ1-1; TRBD1 is a possible D gene (6 bases). Germline assignment: CDR1 MNHEY and CDR2 SVGAGI. The ends were cut back, 0 bases at V and 1 base at J, with 12 bases in the middle. This CDR3 has 16 residues. The CDR3 here is CASSYSMGATNTEAFF. CDR3 DNA: TGTGCCAGCAGTTACTCGATGGGGGCCACGAACACTGAAGCTTTCTTT.

V is TRBV28 and J is TRBJ2-1, with D unclear. Trimming left V 2 bases short and J 7 bases short, with 15 bases between. The germline V gene encodes CDR1 MDHEN and CDR2 SYDVKM. The CDR3 runs to 15 residues. In DNA form, the CDR3 reads TGTGCCAGCAGTTTACTCATAGGGTCTGGGAATGAGCAGTTCTTC. Its translation: CASSLLIGSGNEQFF.

The V call is TRBV11-3, the J call TRBJ2-3; 9 bases agree with TRBD1. The CDR3 loop spans 15 amino acids. V shed 1 base and J 6 bases; nucleotides not matched to a gene: 5. CDR1 is SGHNT, CDR2 YENEEA, per germline. CDR3 bases: TGTGCCAGCAGCTTAGGCGGGACAGGGTTTGATACGCAGTATTTT. It is translated as CASSLGGTGFDTQYF.